This T cell receptor (beta chain) was sequenced during a study of shared clonotypes between healthy human individuals. Study background: Donors had three CD4 naive, three CD4 memory, two CD8 naive and one CD8 memory plate apiece.

Findings and limits, study-wide: What naive subsets generally showed was a larger estimated richness than memory subsets showed.

J gave up 3 bases and V 1 base, and 4 bases lay outside the gene matches. Germline CDR1 SGHTA, CDR2 FQGNSA. The CDR3 spans 15 residues. Over several immunoSEQ plates, each subset's genomic DNA was distributed in even portions. Profiling relied on immunoSEQ multiplex PCR, and the TCRdb table lists in-frame clones only, not all of them. This sample has 2 million to 2.5 million clones, with just over 90% found just once. With regard to this clone: Its antigen remains unidentified.

CD45RO-negative, CCR7-positively selected cells formed the naive CD8 fraction, excluding terminally differentiated effector memory CD45RA+ cells. There were no recent acute infections or vaccinations among the donors, who were healthy HIV-negative adults. The genes are TRBV7-2 and TRBJ2-7; 9 bases line up with TRBD1. The origin of this receptor is a young man in good health. Some clones in this sample may be carry-over from other donors' samples. Input material: naive CD8+ T cells from PBMCs. The CDR3 protein is CASSLVVGQGYEQYF. The CDR3, as DNA: TGTGCCAGCAGCTTAGTTGTGGGACAGGGCTACGAGCAGTACTTC.